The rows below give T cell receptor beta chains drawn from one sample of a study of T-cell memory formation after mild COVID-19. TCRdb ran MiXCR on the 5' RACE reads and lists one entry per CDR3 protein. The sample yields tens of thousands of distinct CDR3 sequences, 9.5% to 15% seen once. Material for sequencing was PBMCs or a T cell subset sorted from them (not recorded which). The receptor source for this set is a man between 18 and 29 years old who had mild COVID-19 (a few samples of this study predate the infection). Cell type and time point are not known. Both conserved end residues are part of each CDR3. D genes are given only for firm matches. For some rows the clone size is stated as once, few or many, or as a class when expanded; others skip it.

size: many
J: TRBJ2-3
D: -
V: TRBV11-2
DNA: TGTGCCAGCAGCTTTCCGGGACTCAGCACAGATACGCAGTATTTT
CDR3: CASSFPGLSTDTQYF

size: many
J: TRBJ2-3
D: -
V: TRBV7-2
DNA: TGTGCCAGCAGCCCCCCCCCTCAAGATACGCAGTATTTT
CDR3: CASSPPPQDTQYF

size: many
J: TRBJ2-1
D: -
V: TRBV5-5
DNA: TGTGCCAGCAGGCGACTAGACGGCTCCTACAATGAGCAGTTCTTC
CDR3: CASRRLDGSYNEQFF

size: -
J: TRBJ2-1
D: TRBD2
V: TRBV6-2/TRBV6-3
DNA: TGTGCCAGCTGGGGGGGGAATGAGCAGTTCTTC
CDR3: CASWGGNEQFF

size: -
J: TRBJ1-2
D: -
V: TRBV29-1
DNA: TGCAGCGTTGATCCCGCAGGGCCCCGCTACACCTTC
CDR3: CSVDPAGPRYTF

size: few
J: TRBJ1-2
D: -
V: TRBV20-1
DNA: TGCAGTGCTAGGGGTGGGACGATCTATGGCTACACCTTC
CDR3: CSARGGTIYGYTF

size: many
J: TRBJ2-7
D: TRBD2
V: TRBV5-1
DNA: TGCGCCAGCAGCTGGACGCTAGCGGGGGGGGCCTACGAGCAGTACTTC
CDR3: CASSWTLAGGAYEQYF

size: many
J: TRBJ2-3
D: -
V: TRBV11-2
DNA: TGTGCCAGCAGCTCCTTCCGGGACCCCCCGCCAGATACGCAGTATTTT
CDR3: CASSSFRDPPPDTQYF

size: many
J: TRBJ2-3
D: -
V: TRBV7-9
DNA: TGTGCCAGCAGCCGACCTATTAGCACAGATACGCAGTATTTT
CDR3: CASSRPISTDTQYF

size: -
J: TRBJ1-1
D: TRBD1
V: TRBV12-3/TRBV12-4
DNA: TGTGCCAGCAGTCCCGGGACAGCCACTGAAGCTTTCTTT
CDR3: CASSPGTATEAFF

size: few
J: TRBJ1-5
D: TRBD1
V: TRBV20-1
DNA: TGCAGTGCTAGAGCCCACAGGGGGCGTGAAGGGAGAGGCAATCAGCCCCAGCATTTT
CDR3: CSARAHRGREGRGNQPQHF

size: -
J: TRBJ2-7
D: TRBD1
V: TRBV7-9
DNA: TGTGCCAGCAGCCCCGGGACAGTCTACGAGCCCTACTTC
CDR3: CASSPGTVYEPYF

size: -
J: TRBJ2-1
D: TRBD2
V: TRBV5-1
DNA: TGCGCCAGCAGCTGGGGGTCGGGGGGAATGAATGAGCAGTTCTTC
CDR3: CASSWGSGGMNEQFF

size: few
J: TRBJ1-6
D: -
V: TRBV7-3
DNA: TGTGCCAGCAGCTTACTCCCTGGGAATTCACCCCTCCACTTT
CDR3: CASSLLPGNSPLHF

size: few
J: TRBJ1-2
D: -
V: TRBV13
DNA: TGTGCCAGCAGCGTCGGCGAGGCTTTGGGCTATGGCTACACCTTC
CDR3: CASSVGEALGYGYTF

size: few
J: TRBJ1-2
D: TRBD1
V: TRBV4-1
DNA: TGCGCCAGCAGACAGGGACAGGGGCCTGGCTATGGCTACACATTC
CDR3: CASRQGQGPGYGYTF

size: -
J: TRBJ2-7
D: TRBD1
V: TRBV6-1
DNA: TGTGCCAGCACCCTTCAGCCGGACAGGGCTGCCTACGAGCAGTACTTC
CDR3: CASTLQPDRAAYEQYF

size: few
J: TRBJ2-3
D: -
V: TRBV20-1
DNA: TGCAGTGCTAGTTCGGGTATCGGCACAGATACGCAGTATTTT
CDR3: CSASSGIGTDTQYF

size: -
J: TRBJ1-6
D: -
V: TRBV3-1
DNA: TGTGCCAGCAGCCAAGACCCGGCGTTGGGTTCACCCCTCCACTTT
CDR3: CASSQDPALGSPLHF

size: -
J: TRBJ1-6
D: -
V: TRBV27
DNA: TGTGCCAGCAGCCCAAGAGGGGACGGTAATTATTCACCCCTCCACTTT
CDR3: CASSPRGDGNYSPLHF

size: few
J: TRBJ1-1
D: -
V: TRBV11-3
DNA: TGTGCCAGCAGCTCCCTCGGGAACACTGAAGCTTTCTTT
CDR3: CASSSLGNTEAFF